This passage covers 32 T cell receptor beta chains from one sample sequenced in a study of blood T cell repertoires in COVID-19. TCRdb's copy holds only in-frame clones and misses some; the assay was immunoSEQ multiplex PCR. The table records some 150,000 clones, just under 85% of them present only once. Sequences were obtained from peripheral blood. The source is a man aged 35 to 55 who had recovered from COVID-19.

This sequence joins TRBV2 and TRBJ2-7; D might be TRBD1 (6 bases). This CDR3 is built from 16 residues. The ends were cut back, 6 bases at V and 1 base at J, with 19 bases in the middle. Looked up from germline, CDR1 is SNHLY and CDR2 is FYNNEI. CDR3 loop: CASRGSPGQISYEQYF. In DNA, the CDR3 is TGTGCCAGCAGGGGCAGTCCGGGACAAATATCCTACGAGCAGTACTTC.

This clone appeared a few times. The J gene is TRBJ2-3, the V gene TRBV10-3; maybe TRBD2 (5 bases). Trimming pared 5 bases from V and 3 bases from J, leaving 6 bases between. Germline-derived CDR1 and CDR2 are ENHRY and SYGVKD. The CDR3 contains 12 residues. Here the CDR3 DNA reads TGTGCCATCAGTAGCGGAACAGATACGCAGTATTTT. Translated: CAISSGTDTQYF.

The V gene is TRBV12-5, the J gene TRBJ2-1; 7 bases agree with TRBD1. CDR3 length: 14 residues. Germline V gene sequence: CDR1 LGHNT, CDR2 FRNRAP. With V trimmed by 8 bases and J by 5 bases, 9 bases remained unmatched. CDR3 bases: TGTGCTAGTCGAAGGACAGGCGAACACAATGAGCAGTTCTTC. Its translation: CASRRTGEHNEQFF.

The chain links TRBV5-1 to TRBJ1-6; 7 bases align to TRBD1. Trimming took 1 base from V and 8 from J; bases not matched to a gene: 3. The germline gives CDR1 SGHRS, CDR2 YFSETQ. This CDR3 is built from 14 residues. CDR3 DNA sequence: TGCGCCAGCAGCTTGACCGGGACAGATTCACCCCTCCACTTT. Protein sequence: CASSLTGTDSPLHF.

The CDR3: CASSLVGRGGYTF. CDR3 nucleotide sequence: TGTGCCAGCAGCTTGGTAGGGAGAGGGGGCTACACCTTC. The chain links TRBV5-4 to TRBJ1-2; D gene ambiguous. Germline assignment: CDR1 SGHNT and CDR2 YYREEE (reference sequence). The V and J ends lost 0 bases and 8 bases respectively, with 11 bases between them. The CDR3 has 13 amino acids.

This rearrangement joins TRBV12-3 or TRBV12-4 to TRBJ1-2; D perhaps matches TRBD1 (6 bases). This CDR3 comprises 13 residues. Trimming left V 7 bases short and J 7 bases short, with 16 bases between. The CDR3 sequence is CASTRPGDGGYTF. CDR3 in DNA: TGTGCCAGCACCCGGCCAGGGGATGGTGGCTACACCTTC.

CDR3 sequence: CASSLQIEQYF. In nucleotides, the CDR3 is TGTGCCAGCAGCTTACAGATCGAGCAGTACTTC. The J gene is TRBJ2-7, the V gene TRBV7-2; D is undetermined. The V and J ends lost 2 bases and 6 bases respectively, with 5 bases between them. CDR1 is SGHTA, CDR2 FQGNSA, per germline. The length of the CDR3 is 11 residues.

This clone has just one count. This chain uses TRBV5-6 with TRBJ2-7, with 7 bases matching TRBD2. Germline loops: CDR1 SGHDT, CDR2 YYEEEE. The CDR3 is 16 amino acids. V lost 0 bases to trimming and J lost 3 bases; unmatched junction nucleotides: 9. This chain's CDR3 is CASSLEAWREIYEQYF. The CDR3 bases are TGTGCCAGCAGCTTGGAAGCTTGGCGGGAGATCTACGAGCAGTACTTC.

The rearrangement uses TRBV27 and TRBJ1-2, with 7 bases matching TRBD1. The trim removed 6 bases at V and 3 bases at J, leaving 1 base unmatched. CDR1 is MNHEY, CDR2 SMNVEV, per germline (reference sequence). This CDR3 is 12 amino acids long. CDR3 nucleotides: TGTGCCAGCAGGGGACAGCACTATGGCTACACCTTC. It translates to CASRGQHYGYTF.

This clone was found once. The chain combines TRBV2 with TRBJ2-2; possible D gene TRBD2, 6 bases. This CDR3 contains 14 residues. Germline lookup yields CDR1 SNHLY and CDR2 FYNNEI. V lost 7 bases and J 4 bases, leaving 13 bases between the germline ends. CDR3 DNA sequence: TGTGCCAGCAAGGAGGGACTGTTCACCGGGGAGCTGTTTTTT. Amino acids: CASKEGLFTGELFF.

The rearrangement links TRBV4-2 to TRBJ2-5; 9 nucleotides match TRBD2. The junction had 4 bases not matched to a gene; V was cut back by 1 base and J by 1 base. CDR3 length: 16 amino acids. In germline, CDR1 is LGHNA, CDR2 YNFKEQ. The CDR3 coding sequence is TGTGCCAGCAGCCAAGCCGGGACTAGCCCCCAAGAGACCCAGTACTTC. This codes for CASSQAGTSPQETQYF.

The V and J genes are TRBV19 and TRBJ1-1; 10 bases are a match to TRBD1. Germline trimming cut 3 bases from V and 1 base from J; bases unmatched to any gene: 2. The CDR3 consists of 15 residues. Germline V gives CDR1 LNHDA, CDR2 SQIVND (reference sequence). The CDR3 coding sequence is TGTGCCAGTAGTATGGGGGACAGGGGGAACACTGAAGCTTTCTTT. Translated, it gives CASSMGDRGNTEAFF.

The CDR3 protein is CASSQAAARQTFTDTQYF. As DNA, the CDR3 is TGCGCCAGCAGCCAAGCGGCCGCCAGGCAGACCTTCACAGATACGCAGTATTTT. The chain recombines TRBV4-3 with TRBJ2-3; D gene unclear. Per germline, CDR1 LGHNA and CDR2 YSLEER. V shed 1 base and J shed 2 bases, with 19 bases lying between them. CDR3 length: 18 residues.

The V gene is TRBV9, the J gene TRBJ2-6; 7 bases fit TRBD1. The CDR3 runs to 16 residues. With 0 bases clipped from V and 1 base from J, the junction kept 1 base outside the gene matches. CDR1 SGDLS and CDR2 YYNGEE come from the germline V gene. CDR3 coding DNA: TGTGCCAGCAGCGTAGAGGGACAGTCTGGGGCCAACGTCCTGACTTTC. Translated, it gives CASSVEGQSGANVLTF.

V and J are TRBV21-1 and TRBJ1-3. TRBV21-1 is a recognized pseudogene. CDR3 size: 14 residues. DNA for the CDR3: TGTGCCAGCAGCAAAGACTGGTCTGGAAACACCATATATTTT. It codes for CASSKDWSGNTIYF.

The rearrangement uses TRBV6-5 and TRBJ2-1; no clear D. The CDR3 length is 13 residues. Trimming pared 0 bases from V and 9 bases from J, leaving 9 bases between. From germline, CDR1 is MNHEY and CDR2 SVGAGI. CDR3 in DNA: TGTGCCAGCAGTTACTCCGCCTCGGTTGAGCAGTTCTTC. Its translation is CASSYSASVEQFF.

V usage is TRBV11-2 and J usage is TRBJ1-2; no clear D. The CDR3 runs 13 residues. Germline V lookup: CDR1 SGHAT, CDR2 FQNNGV. Trimming shortened V by 3 bases and J by 4 bases, and 9 bases separated the two germline ends. CDR3 DNA: TGTGCCAGCAGCTTGGCGAGGAGCTATGGCTACACCTTC. This gives the protein CASSLARSYGYTF.

The rearrangement joins TRBV7-8 to TRBJ2-3; 10 positions match TRBD2. CDR3 size: 14 residues. Germline trimming cut 8 bases from V and 5 bases from J; bases unmatched to any gene: 7. Per the germline V gene, CDR1 is SGHVS and CDR2 is FQNEAQ. The CDR3 nucleotides read TGTGCCAGCTCCACGACTAGCGGGCAAGATACGCAGTATTTT. Translating gives CASSTTSGQDTQYF.

The chain has TRBV5-5 and TRBJ1-2, with D hard to call. V gave up 1 base and J gave up 7 bases, with 5 bases separating them. Germline-derived CDR1 and CDR2 are SGHKS and YYEKEE (reference sequence). The CDR3 has 11 residues. The CDR3 sequence: CASSLYFGYTF. CDR3 DNA: TGTGCCAGCAGCTTGTATTTTGGCTACACCTTC.

This clone was observed once. This rearrangement joins TRBV20-1 to TRBJ1-1; D is perhaps TRBD1 (5 bases). This CDR3 spans 14 amino acids. V dropped 3 bases and J dropped 1 base, with 12 bases sitting between them. Germline CDR1 and CDR2: DFQATT and SNEGSKA (reference sequence). The CDR3 sequence is CSASRAQANTEAFF. DNA of the CDR3: TGCAGTGCTAGTCGGGCACAGGCGAACACTGAAGCTTTCTTT.

The gene calls are TRBV4-1 and TRBJ1-3, with a possible D match to TRBD1 (6 bases). From germline, CDR1 is MGHRA and CDR2 YSYEKL. CDR3 length: 18 residues. V was pared by 0 bases and J by 2 bases, with 17 bases between. This CDR3 reads CASSQDLKKTGTGNTIYF. CDR3 in DNA: TGCGCCAGCAGCCAAGATCTCAAGAAAACAGGGACTGGAAACACCATATATTTT.

The V gene is TRBV7-2, the J gene TRBJ1-4, with D hard to call. Trimming took off 5 bases at V and 6 bases at J, with 16 bases between the two ends. Germline V CDR1 and CDR2: SGHTA, FQGNSA. This CDR3 has 15 amino acids. The chain's CDR3 is CASSPATESHEKLFF. The CDR3 coding sequence is TGTGCCAGCAGCCCCGCGACTGAATCACATGAAAAACTGTTTTTT.

This clone was recorded only once. The rearrangement uses TRBV19 and TRBJ2-7; 9 bases match TRBD2. Germline lookup yields CDR1 LNHDA and CDR2 SQIVND (reference sequence). V was pared by 4 bases and J by 2 bases, with 3 bases of the junction left unmatched. The CDR3 loop spans 14 amino acids. CDR3 sequence (DNA): TGTGCCAGTAGTAGTAGCGGGGGTACCTACGAGCAGTACTTC. This codes for CASSSSGGTYEQYF. Looking up the rest from reference TRBV19 and TRBJ2-7 gives the full variable domain: DGGITQSPKYLFRKEGQNVTLSCEQNLNHDAMYWYRQDPGQGLRLIYYSQIVNDFQKGDIAEGYSVSREKKESFPLTVTSAQKNPTAFYLCASSSSGGTYEQYFGPGTRLTVT.

The chain uses TRBV7-8 and TRBJ2-3; the D gene is possibly TRBD1 (6 bases). Trimming stripped 3 bases from V and 10 bases from J, with 17 bases between. The germline V gene has CDR1 SGHVS and CDR2 FQNEAQ. The CDR3 contains 14 residues. CDR3 nucleotides: TGTGCCAGCAGCTTCCCAGGGGACGCAGTTTCGCAGTATTTT. Its protein is CASSFPGDAVSQYF. The variable domain in full, with the rest retrieved from reference TRBV7-8 and TRBJ2-3, is GAGVSQSPRYKVAKRGQDVALRCDPISGHVSLFWYQQALGQGPEFLTYFQNEAQLDKSGLPSDRFFAERPEGSVSTLKIQRTQQEDSAVYLCASSFPGDAVSQYFGPGTRLTVL.

The chain couples TRBV21-1 to TRBJ1-5; no DNA check was done on the table's D call, TRBD1. TRBV21-1 corresponds to a pseudogene. CDR3 length: 14 residues. CDR3: CASSCLREDQPQHF. The CDR3 coding sequence is TGTGCCAGCAGCTGCCTCAGGGAAGATCAGCCCCAGCATTTT.

The chain uses TRBV3-1 (or the pseudogene TRBV3-2) and TRBJ2-5; 13 bases are a match to TRBD2. The CDR3 contains 20 residues. V shed 1 base, J shed 6 bases, and the junction held 17 bases outside the gene matches. The V gene's germline CDR1 is LGHDT and CDR2 YNNKEL (reference sequence). The CDR3 DNA sequence: TGTGCCAGCAGCCAAGTCACCCCACTAGCGGGGGGGGTGGAGGCAAAGACCCAGTACTTC. Translation gives CASSQVTPLAGGVEAKTQYF.

This chain links TRBV5-5 with TRBJ2-3, with 9 bases lining up with TRBD1. The V gene's germline CDR1 is SGHKS and CDR2 YYEKEE (reference sequence). Trimming took 2 bases from V and 2 from J; bases not matched to a gene: 6. The CDR3 covers 16 residues. The CDR3 loop is CASSFPGTGNTDTQYF. The CDR3 DNA is TGTGCCAGCAGCTTCCCCGGGACAGGGAACACAGATACGCAGTATTTT. Full variable domain (rest looked up from reference TRBV5-5 and TRBJ2-3): DAGVTQSPTHLIKTRGQQVTLRCSPISGHKSVSWYQQVLGQGPQFIFQYYEKEERGRGNFPDRFSARQFPNYSSELNVNALLLGDSALYLCASSFPGTGNTDTQYFGPGTRLTVL.

Note on this clone: Other nucleotide sequences from this sample produce the same CDR3. For the CDR3, the DNA is TGTGCCAGCAGTAACCCGGCAGAGCGGAAGCAGTTCTTC. It specifies CASSNPAERKQFF. The V gene is TRBV12-3 or TRBV12-4, the J gene TRBJ2-1; weak D call: TRBD2 (5 bases). CDR3 size: 13 residues. The V and J ends lost 5 bases and 11 bases respectively, with 16 bases between them.

This chain links TRBV24-1 with TRBJ2-1, with 15 bases matching TRBD2. There are 15 residues in the CDR3. V lost 4 bases and J lost 9; bases outside the gene matches: 3. CDR1 and CDR2 (germline): KGHDR, SFDVKD. The CDR3 sequence is CATSEPGLAGGEQFF. DNA of the CDR3: TGTGCCACCAGTGAACCGGGACTAGCGGGAGGTGAGCAGTTCTTC.

The chain links TRBV4-1 to TRBJ2-4; no clear D gene. The CDR3 totals 18 residues. Trimming shortened V by 4 bases and J by 1 base, and 20 bases separated the two germline ends. Germline values: CDR1 MGHRA, CDR2 YSYEKL. DNA of the CDR3: TGCGCCAGCAGCCCCTGGGCGTCTGAGCCCACTGCCAAAAACATTCAGTACTTC. It encodes CASSPWASEPTAKNIQYF.

The chain combines TRBV5-1 with TRBJ2-1, with D possibly being TRBD2 (5 bases). CDR1 is SGHRS and CDR2 is YFSETQ in the germline V gene. V lost 3 bases to trimming and J lost 8 bases, with 12 bases between them. The CDR3 covers 13 residues. The CDR3 region has the DNA TGCGCCAGCAGCTCCCTCCTCGGGGATGAGCAGTTCTTC. Protein sequence: CASSSLLGDEQFF.

This clone was seen repeatedly, ten times or more. J is TRBJ1-1 and V is TRBV6-4, with 7 nucleotides matching TRBD1. The CDR3 contains 13 residues. Germline V gene lookup returns CDR1 MRHNA and CDR2 SNTAGT. The junction had 8 bases not matched to a gene; V was cut back by 5 bases and J by 8 bases. The CDR3 DNA follows: TGTGCCAGCAGTCAGGGGGACAGAAAAGAAGCTTTCTTT. Translated: CASSQGDRKEAFF.